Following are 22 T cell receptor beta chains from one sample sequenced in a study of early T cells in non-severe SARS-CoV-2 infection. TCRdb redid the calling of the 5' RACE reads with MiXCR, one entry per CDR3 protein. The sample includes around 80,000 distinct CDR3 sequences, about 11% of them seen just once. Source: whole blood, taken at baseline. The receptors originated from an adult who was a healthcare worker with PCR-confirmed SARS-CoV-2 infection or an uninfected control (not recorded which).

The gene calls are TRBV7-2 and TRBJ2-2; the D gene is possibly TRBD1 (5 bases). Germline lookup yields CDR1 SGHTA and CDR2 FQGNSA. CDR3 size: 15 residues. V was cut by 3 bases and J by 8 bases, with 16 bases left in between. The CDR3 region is CASSFEGGAKGELFF. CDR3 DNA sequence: TGTGCCAGCAGCTTTGAAGGTGGGGCGAAAGGGGAGCTGTTTTTT. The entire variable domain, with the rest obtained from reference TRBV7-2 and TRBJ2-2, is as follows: GAGVSQSPSNKVTEKGKDVELRCDPISGHTALYWYRQSLGQGLEFLIYFQGNSAPDKSGLPSDRFSAERTGGSVSTLTIQRTQQEDSAVYLCASSFEGGAKGELFFGEGSRLTVL.

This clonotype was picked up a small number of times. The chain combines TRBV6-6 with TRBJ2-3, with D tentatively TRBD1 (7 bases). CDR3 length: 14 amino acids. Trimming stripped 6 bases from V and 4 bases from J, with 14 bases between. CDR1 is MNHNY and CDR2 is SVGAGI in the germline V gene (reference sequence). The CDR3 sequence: CASSSTGRPDTQYF. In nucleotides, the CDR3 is TGTGCCAGCAGCTCGACAGGGAGGCCAGATACGCAGTATTTT.

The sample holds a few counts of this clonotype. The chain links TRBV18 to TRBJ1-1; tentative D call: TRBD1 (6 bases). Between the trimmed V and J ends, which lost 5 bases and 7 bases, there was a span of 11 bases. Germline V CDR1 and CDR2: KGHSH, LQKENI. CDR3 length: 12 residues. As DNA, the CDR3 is TGTGCCAGCTCATCACAGGGTATTGAAGCTTTCTTT. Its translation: CASSSQGIEAFF.

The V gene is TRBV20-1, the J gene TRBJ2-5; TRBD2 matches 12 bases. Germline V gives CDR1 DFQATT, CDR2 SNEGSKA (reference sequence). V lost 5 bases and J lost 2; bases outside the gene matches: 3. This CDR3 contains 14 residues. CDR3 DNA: TGCAGTGCTCCAGGACTAGCGGGGCAAGAGACCCAGTACTTC. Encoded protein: CSAPGLAGQETQYF.

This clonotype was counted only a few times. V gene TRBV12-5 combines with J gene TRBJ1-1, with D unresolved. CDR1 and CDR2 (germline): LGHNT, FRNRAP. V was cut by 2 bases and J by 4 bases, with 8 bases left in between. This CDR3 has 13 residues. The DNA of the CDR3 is TGTGCTAGTGGTTTGTTATCGGGCACTGAAGCTTTCTTT. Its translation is CASGLLSGTEAFF.

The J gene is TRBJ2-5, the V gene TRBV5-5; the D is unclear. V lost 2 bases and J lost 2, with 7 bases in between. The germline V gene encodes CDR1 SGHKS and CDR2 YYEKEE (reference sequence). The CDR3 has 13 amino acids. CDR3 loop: CASSFTRQETQYF. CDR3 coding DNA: TGTGCCAGCAGCTTCACACGGCAAGAGACCCAGTACTTC.

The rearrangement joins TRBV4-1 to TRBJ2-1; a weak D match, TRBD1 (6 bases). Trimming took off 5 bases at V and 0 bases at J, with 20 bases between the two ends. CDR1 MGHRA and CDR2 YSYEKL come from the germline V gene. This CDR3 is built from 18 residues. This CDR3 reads CASSSRWGHINSYNEQFF. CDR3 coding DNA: TGCGCCAGCAGCTCCCGTTGGGGACATATTAACTCCTACAATGAGCAGTTCTTC.

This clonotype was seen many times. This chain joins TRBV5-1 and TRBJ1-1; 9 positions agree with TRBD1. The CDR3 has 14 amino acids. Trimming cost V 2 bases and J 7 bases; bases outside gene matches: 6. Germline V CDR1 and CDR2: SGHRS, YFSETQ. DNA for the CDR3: TGCGCCAGCAGCTTCACAGGGGGCGGAGGTGAAGCTTTCTTT. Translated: CASSFTGGGGEAFF.

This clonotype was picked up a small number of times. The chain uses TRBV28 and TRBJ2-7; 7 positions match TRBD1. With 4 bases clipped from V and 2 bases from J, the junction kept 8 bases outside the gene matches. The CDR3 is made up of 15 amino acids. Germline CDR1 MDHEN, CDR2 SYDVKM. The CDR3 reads CASSSMGQTPYEQYF. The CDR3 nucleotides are TGTGCCAGCAGTTCAATGGGACAGACCCCCTACGAGCAGTACTTC.

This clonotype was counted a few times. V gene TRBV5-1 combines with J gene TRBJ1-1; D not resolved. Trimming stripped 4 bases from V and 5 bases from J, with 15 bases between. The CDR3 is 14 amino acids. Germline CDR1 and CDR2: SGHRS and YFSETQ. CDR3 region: CASSITALRTEAFF. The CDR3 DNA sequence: TGCGCCAGCAGCATCACAGCCCTAAGGACTGAAGCTTTCTTT.

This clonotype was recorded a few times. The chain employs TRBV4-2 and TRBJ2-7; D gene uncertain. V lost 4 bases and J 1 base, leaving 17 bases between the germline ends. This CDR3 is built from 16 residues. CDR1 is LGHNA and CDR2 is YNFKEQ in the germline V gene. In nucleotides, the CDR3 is TGTGCCAGCAGCCTTGCGGCGGACGTACTTTCCTACGAGCAGTACTTC. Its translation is CASSLAADVLSYEQYF.

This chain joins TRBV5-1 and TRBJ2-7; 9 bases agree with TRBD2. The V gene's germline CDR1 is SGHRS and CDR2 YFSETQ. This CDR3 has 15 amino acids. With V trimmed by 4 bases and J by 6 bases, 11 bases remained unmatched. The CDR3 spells CASSEVSGGLCEQYF. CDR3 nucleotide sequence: TGCGCCAGCAGCGAAGTTAGCGGGGGCCTCTGCGAGCAGTACTTC.

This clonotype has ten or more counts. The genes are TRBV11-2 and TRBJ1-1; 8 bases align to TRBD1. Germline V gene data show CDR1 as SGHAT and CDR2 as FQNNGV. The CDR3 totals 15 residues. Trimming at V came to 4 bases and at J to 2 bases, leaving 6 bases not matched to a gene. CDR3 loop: CASSWDRTLNTEAFF. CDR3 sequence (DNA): TGTGCCAGCAGCTGGGACAGGACCCTCAACACTGAAGCTTTCTTT.

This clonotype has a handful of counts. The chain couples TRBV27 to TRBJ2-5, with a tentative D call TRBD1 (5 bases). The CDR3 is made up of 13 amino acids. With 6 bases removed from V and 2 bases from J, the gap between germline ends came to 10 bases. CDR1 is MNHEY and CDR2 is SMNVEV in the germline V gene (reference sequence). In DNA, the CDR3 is TGTGCCAGCAGACGACAGCCGCAAGAGACCCAGTACTTC. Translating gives CASRRQPQETQYF.

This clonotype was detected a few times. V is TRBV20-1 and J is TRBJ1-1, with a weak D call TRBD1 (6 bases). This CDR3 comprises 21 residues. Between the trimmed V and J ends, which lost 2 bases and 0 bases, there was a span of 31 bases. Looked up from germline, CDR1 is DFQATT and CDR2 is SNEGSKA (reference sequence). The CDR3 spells CSARLLRAFTQQGRLNTEAFF. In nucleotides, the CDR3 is TGCAGTGCTAGACTCCTGAGGGCTTTCACACAACAGGGTCGGCTGAACACTGAAGCTTTCTTT.

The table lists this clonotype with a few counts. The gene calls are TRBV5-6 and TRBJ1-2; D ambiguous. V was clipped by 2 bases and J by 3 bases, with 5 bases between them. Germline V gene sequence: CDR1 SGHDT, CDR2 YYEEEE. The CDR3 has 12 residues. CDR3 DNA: TGTGCCAGCAGCTTCGAGGACTATGGCTACACCTTC. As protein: CASSFEDYGYTF. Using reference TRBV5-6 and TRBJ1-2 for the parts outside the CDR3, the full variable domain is DAGVTQSPTHLIKTRGQQVTLRCSPKSGHDTVSWYQQALGQGPQFIFQYYEEEERQRGNFPDRFSGHQFPNYSSELNVNALLLGDSALYLCASSFEDYGYTFGSGTRLTVV.

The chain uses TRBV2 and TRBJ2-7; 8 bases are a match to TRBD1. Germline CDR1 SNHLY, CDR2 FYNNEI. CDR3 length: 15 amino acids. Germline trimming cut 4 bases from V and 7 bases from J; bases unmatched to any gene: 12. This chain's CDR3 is CASSGPGQETGEQYF. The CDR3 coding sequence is TGTGCCAGCAGTGGACCGGGACAGGAAACGGGGGAGCAGTACTTC. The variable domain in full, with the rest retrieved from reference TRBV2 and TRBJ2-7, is EPEVTQTPSHQVTQMGQEVILRCVPISNHLYFYWYRQILGQKVEFLVSFYNNEISEKSEIFDDQFSVERPDGSNFTLKIRSTKLEDSAMYFCASSGPGQETGEQYFGPGTRLTVT.

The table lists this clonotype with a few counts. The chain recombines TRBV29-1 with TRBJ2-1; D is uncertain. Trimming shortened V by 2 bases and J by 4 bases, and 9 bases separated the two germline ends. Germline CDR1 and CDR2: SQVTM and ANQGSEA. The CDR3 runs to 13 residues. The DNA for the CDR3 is TGCAGCGTTGAAAATTTTCGGTACAATGAGCAGTTCTTC. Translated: CSVENFRYNEQFF.

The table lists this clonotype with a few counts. The CDR3 DNA follows: TGTGCCAGCAGCTTAAGGGCAGTGGGGCAGGGAACAGATACGCAGTATTTT. Its protein product is CASSLRAVGQGTDTQYF. The chain carries TRBV7-3 and TRBJ2-3, with D possibly being TRBD1 (5 bases). The CDR3 length is 17 residues. Looked up from germline, CDR1 is SGHTA and CDR2 is FQGTGA. Between the trimmed V and J ends, which lost 1 base and 3 bases, there was a span of 17 bases.

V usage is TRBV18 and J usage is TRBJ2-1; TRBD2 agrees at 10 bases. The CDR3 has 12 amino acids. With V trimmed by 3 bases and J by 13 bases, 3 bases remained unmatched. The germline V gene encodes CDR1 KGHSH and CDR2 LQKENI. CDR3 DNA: TGTGCCAGCTCACCCACTAGCGGGACCCAGTTCTTC. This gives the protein CASSPTSGTQFF.

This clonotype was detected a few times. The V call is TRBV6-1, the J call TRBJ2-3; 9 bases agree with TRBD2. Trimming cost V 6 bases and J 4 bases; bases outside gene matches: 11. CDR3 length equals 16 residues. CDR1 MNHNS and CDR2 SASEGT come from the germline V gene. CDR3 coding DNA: TGTGCCAGCAGGACTGTGGCGGGGGGGGCCCCAGATACGCAGTATTTT. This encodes CASRTVAGGAPDTQYF.

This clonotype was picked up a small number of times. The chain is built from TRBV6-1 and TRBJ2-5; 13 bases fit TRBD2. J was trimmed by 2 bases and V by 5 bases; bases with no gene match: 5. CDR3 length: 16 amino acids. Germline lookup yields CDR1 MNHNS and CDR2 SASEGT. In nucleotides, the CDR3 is TGTGCCAGCAGTCCGACTAGCGGGGGGTTTCAAGAGACCCAGTACTTC. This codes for CASSPTSGGFQETQYF.